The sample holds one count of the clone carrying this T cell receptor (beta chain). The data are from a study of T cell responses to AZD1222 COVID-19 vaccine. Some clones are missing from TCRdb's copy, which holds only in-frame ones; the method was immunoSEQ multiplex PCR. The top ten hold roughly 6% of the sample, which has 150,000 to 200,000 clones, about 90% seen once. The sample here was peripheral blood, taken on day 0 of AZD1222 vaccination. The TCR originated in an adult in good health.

DNA for the CDR3: TGTGCCAGCAGTCCCATGGGGGGGGTTGCCAATCAGCCCCAGCATTTT. Translated, it gives CASSPMGGVANQPQHF. This chain uses TRBV6-4 with TRBJ1-5; D is possibly TRBD1 (5 bases). The CDR3 contains 16 residues. Trimming took 5 bases from V and 3 from J, leaving 17 bases between them. CDR1 is MRHNA, CDR2 SNTAGT, per germline.